Listed here are 32 T cell receptor beta chains from one sample, sequenced in a study of OX40 agonist ivuxolimab in advanced cancers. TCRdb's copy holds only in-frame clones and misses some; the assay was immunoSEQ multiplex PCR. The sample shows around 82,000 clones, 85% to 90% of them seen only once. The sequencing here drew on CD4+ or CD8+ T cells sorted from blood, taken in a trial of the OX40 agonist ivuxolimab. These receptors were collected from an adult with an advanced solid tumor such as melanoma, head and neck, liver or kidney cancer.

This chain connects TRBV5-6 to TRBJ2-7; 9 bases fit TRBD2. CDR3 length: 16 amino acids. The germline V gene encodes CDR1 SGHDT and CDR2 YYEEEE. The J segment lost 5 bases and the V segment lost 1 base, leaving 10 bases of the junction unmatched. As DNA, the CDR3 is TGTGCCAGCAGCTTGTTATGGCGGGAGGGCCCCGACGAGCAGTACTTC. As protein: CASSLLWREGPDEQYF. Looking up the rest from reference TRBV5-6 and TRBJ2-7 gives the full variable domain: DAGVTQSPTHLIKTRGQQVTLRCSPKSGHDTVSWYQQALGQGPQFIFQYYEEEERQRGNFPDRFSGHQFPNYSSELNVNALLLGDSALYLCASSLLWREGPDEQYFGPGTRLTVT.

The chain couples TRBV6-1 to TRBJ1-2; D uncertain. Deletions cut 6 bases from V and 4 bases from J, with 12 bases between. The length of the CDR3 is 13 residues. In germline, CDR1 is MNHNS, CDR2 SASEGT. The CDR3 nucleotides are TGTGCCAGCAGGGAGCCAGGCCCCTATGGCTACACCTTC. Its translation is CASREPGPYGYTF.

This clone has only one observation. V usage is TRBV30 and J usage is TRBJ1-5, with D hard to call. CDR3 length equals 13 residues. Germline V gene lookup returns CDR1 GTSNPN and CDR2 SVGIG (reference sequence). Between the trimmed V and J ends, which lost 0 bases and 8 bases, there was a span of 11 bases. CDR3 nucleotide sequence: TGTGCCTGGAGTGTACAGCCCCGGGAGCCCCAGCATTTT. Translating it yields CAWSVQPREPQHF.

This clone came up once. The CDR3: CATKGAGDAGEQYF. In DNA form, the CDR3 reads TGTGCCACCAAGGGGGCGGGAGATGCGGGCGAGCAGTACTTC. The chain carries TRBV28 and TRBJ2-7, with D tentatively TRBD1 or TRBD2 (7 bases each). The germline gives CDR1 MDHEN, CDR2 SYDVKM. Trimming stripped 10 bases from V and 6 bases from J, with 22 bases between. The CDR3 extends over 14 amino acids.

The rearrangement links TRBV28 to TRBJ1-5; 9 bases match TRBD1. V lost 5 bases and J lost 3; bases outside the gene matches: 11. The CDR3 has 17 residues. In germline, CDR1 is MDHEN, CDR2 SYDVKM. In DNA form, the CDR3 reads TGTGCCAGCAGTCGAGGGGACAGGGCTTTTTTCAATCAGCCCCAGCATTTT. Protein sequence: CASSRGDRAFFNQPQHF. Complete variable domain (other parts from reference TRBV28 and TRBJ1-5): DVKVTQSSRYLVKRTGEKVFLECVQDMDHENMFWYRQDPGLGLRLIYFSYDVKMKEKGDIPEGYSVSREKKERFSLILESASTNQTSMYLCASSRGDRAFFNQPQHFGDGTRLSIL.

V is TRBV30 and J is TRBJ1-5; D not certain. V was pared by 2 bases and J by 2 bases, with 7 bases between. The CDR3 covers 13 residues. Germline CDR1 is GTSNPN and CDR2 is SVGIG (reference sequence). CDR3 loop: CAWSIRGNQPQHF. The CDR3, as DNA: TGTGCCTGGAGTATAAGGGGCAATCAGCCCCAGCATTTT.

The gene calls are TRBV9 and TRBJ2-1; D is unresolved. The V end was cut by 8 bases, the J end by 6 bases, with 3 bases between. CDR1 is SGDLS, CDR2 YYNGEE, per germline. There are 9 residues in the CDR3. The CDR3 DNA sequence: TGTGCCAGATCCAATGAGCAGTTCTTC. This sequence encodes CARSNEQFF.

J is TRBJ2-7 and V is TRBV7-8, with TRBD2 matching 10 bases. The CDR3 has 14 amino acids. Germline CDR1 and CDR2: SGHVS and FQNEAQ. V lost 6 bases to trimming and J lost 6 bases; unmatched junction nucleotides: 8. The CDR3 protein is CASSSLAGGSEQYF. The CDR3 DNA sequence: TGTGCCAGCAGTTCCTTAGCGGGAGGTAGCGAGCAGTACTTC.

Notes on this clone: The DNA is left out, because the CDR3 cannot be placed on it with certainty; the CDR3 is given as TCRdb lists it. This chain uses TRBV28 with TRBJ2-7; TRBD2 is the table's D call, not checked against the DNA. The CDR3 is 16 amino acids long, termini counted. Germline loops: CDR1 MDHEN, CDR2 SYDVKM. The CDR3 here is CASSSSGLANTYEQYF.

V gene TRBV7-2 combines with J gene TRBJ2-1; the D gene is possibly TRBD2 (6 bases). This CDR3 has 12 residues. Trimming removed 6 bases at V and 5 bases at J, with 8 bases between. Germline assignment: CDR1 SGHTA and CDR2 FQGNSA. CDR3 DNA sequence: TGTGCCAGCAGGCGGGGTGACAATGAGCAGTTCTTC. This sequence encodes CASRRGDNEQFF.

CDR3 region: CASSFPLAETYEQYF. As DNA, the CDR3 is TGTGCCAGCAGTTTCCCGCTAGCGGAGACTTACGAGCAGTACTTC. The chain links TRBV6-6 to TRBJ2-7; 7 bases line up with TRBD2. This CDR3 is built from 15 residues. CDR1 MNHNY and CDR2 SVGAGI come from the germline V gene (reference sequence). J lost 4 bases, V lost 4 bases, and 10 bases had no gene match.

The V call is TRBV2, the J call TRBJ2-2; D possibly uses TRBD1 or TRBD2 (5 bases each). This CDR3 region has 13 residues. V shed 8 bases and J shed 3 bases, with 10 bases lying between them. The germline CDR1 and CDR2 sequences are SNHLY and FYNNEI. CDR3 sequence (DNA): TGTGCCAGCGAGGGACGGGACACCGGGGAGCTGTTTTTT. Protein product: CASEGRDTGELFF. The full variable domain, in which reference TRBV2 and TRBJ2-2 provide the parts outside the CDR3, is EPEVTQTPSHQVTQMGQEVILRCVPISNHLYFYWYRQILGQKVEFLVSFYNNEISEKSEIFDDQFSVERPDGSNFTLKIRSTKLEDSAMYFCASEGRDTGELFFGEGSRLTVL.

This clone was seen at least ten times. CDR3 region: CASSSATRQPQHF. CDR3 nucleotides: TGTGCCAGCAGCTCCGCTACTAGGCAGCCCCAGCATTTT. The rearrangement joins TRBV7-2 to TRBJ1-5; no clear D gene. The germline CDR1 and CDR2 sequences are SGHTA and FQGNSA. There are 13 residues in the CDR3. Trimming removed 4 bases from V and 7 bases from J, with 11 bases in between.

The chain has TRBV18 and TRBJ2-4; TRBD1 is a possible D gene (5 bases). Per the germline V gene, CDR1 is KGHSH and CDR2 is LQKENI. CDR3 length: 12 amino acids. With 3 bases removed from V and 6 bases from J, the gap between germline ends came to 6 bases. In nucleotides, the CDR3 is TGTGCCAGCTCACCCCAGGGAAACATTCAGTACTTC. Translated, it gives CASSPQGNIQYF.

This clone has a single count. This sequence joins TRBV19 and TRBJ2-2; D gene ambiguous. V dropped 4 bases and J dropped 3 bases, with 12 bases sitting between them. Germline V gene sequence: CDR1 LNHDA, CDR2 SQIVND (reference sequence). CDR3 size: 15 residues. This CDR3 reads CASSSSRFYTGELFF. Written as DNA, the CDR3 is TGTGCCAGTAGTAGCTCTCGCTTTTACACCGGGGAGCTGTTTTTT.

This sequence joins TRBV5-4 and TRBJ1-4; D not resolved. Germline V gene lookup returns CDR1 SGHNT and CDR2 YYREEE (reference sequence). The V and J ends lost 0 bases and 3 bases respectively, with 18 bases between them. There are 18 residues in the CDR3. The chain's CDR3 is CASSLGGPDLRSNEKLFF. The CDR3 DNA is TGTGCCAGCAGCTTGGGAGGGCCAGACCTACGATCTAATGAAAAACTGTTTTTT.

The chain links TRBV9 to TRBJ1-4; 8 nucleotides agree with TRBD1. CDR1 is SGDLS and CDR2 is YYNGEE in the germline V gene. The ends lost 4 bases at V and 4 bases at J; junction bases unmatched: 6. The CDR3 extends over 15 amino acids. CDR3 in amino acids: CASSPRQGFNEKLFF. The DNA of the CDR3 is TGTGCCAGCAGCCCGAGACAGGGGTTTAATGAAAAACTGTTTTTT.

The genes are TRBV5-4 and TRBJ1-4; D not certain. Looked up from germline, CDR1 is SGHNT and CDR2 is YYREEE (reference sequence). V lost 0 bases and J lost 0, with 9 bases in between. The CDR3 runs to 16 residues. The CDR3 DNA reads TGTGCCAGCAGCTTGGGAGTAGGGACAACTAATGAAAAACTGTTTTTT. It encodes CASSLGVGTTNEKLFF.

V and J are TRBV10-3 and TRBJ2-3; the D is unclear. The CDR3 is made up of 16 amino acids. Germline lookup yields CDR1 ENHRY and CDR2 SYGVKD. V gave up 0 bases and J gave up 2 bases, with 12 bases separating them. The CDR3 coding sequence is TGTGCCATCAGTGAGTCTTGGCGGAACCCCACAGATACGCAGTATTTT. Translation gives CAISESWRNPTDTQYF.

The V call is TRBV2, the J call TRBJ1-2, with D unresolved. With 10 bases removed from V and 2 bases from J, the gap between germline ends came to 11 bases. This CDR3 has 12 residues. Germline V gene data show CDR1 as SNHLY and CDR2 as FYNNEI. The CDR3 sequence: CATIGLNYGYTF. The CDR3 DNA is TGTGCCACCATAGGGTTGAACTATGGCTACACCTTC.

This clone was seen just once. This chain connects TRBV7-2 to TRBJ2-3; 10 nucleotides align to TRBD2. CDR3 size: 16 residues. V was clipped by 1 base and J by 6 bases; unmatched bases: 7. The V gene's germline CDR1 is SGHTA and CDR2 FQGNSA. The CDR3 DNA reads TGTGCCAGCAGCTTAGGGTTAGCGGGGGGTAGGGATACGCAGTATTTT. It translates to CASSLGLAGGRDTQYF.

CDR3 region: CASSEVRLSIQYF. CDR3 nucleotides: TGTGCCAGCAGTGAAGTCCGCTTGAGCATTCAGTACTTC. The genes are TRBV6-1 and TRBJ2-4; no firm D call. V was clipped by 1 base and J by 9 bases, with 10 bases between them. Germline V gene lookup returns CDR1 MNHNS and CDR2 SASEGT. The CDR3 covers 13 residues.

The V gene is TRBV15, the J gene TRBJ2-5; D may be TRBD1 or TRBD2 (5 bases each). The V end lost 3 bases, the J end lost 4 bases, and 12 bases lay between the germline ends. This CDR3 has 14 amino acids. Germline V gene lookup returns CDR1 LNHNV and CDR2 YYDKDF (reference sequence). The CDR3 nucleotides are TGTGCCACCAGCAGTGAGGGGATACGAGAGACCCAGTACTTC. This gives the protein CATSSEGIRETQYF. The full variable domain, in which reference TRBV15 and TRBJ2-5 provide the parts outside the CDR3, is DAMVIQNPRYQVTQFGKPVTLSCSQTLNHNVMYWYQQKSSQAPKLLFHYYDKDFNNEADTPDNFQSRRPNTSFCFLDIRSPGLGDTAMYLCATSSEGIRETQYFGPGTRLLVL.

V and J are TRBV5-1 and TRBJ2-3, with TRBD2 identical over 13 bases. This CDR3 is 16 amino acids long. With V trimmed by 5 bases and J by 6 bases, 9 bases remained unmatched. The germline gives CDR1 SGHRS, CDR2 YFSETQ. CDR3 nucleotide sequence: TGCGCCAGCAGAACTGGACTAGCGGGAGCCAGCGATACGCAGTATTTT. It codes for CASRTGLAGASDTQYF.

The chain links TRBV7-8 to TRBJ1-2; a weak D match, TRBD1 (5 bases). V lost 3 bases and J 0 bases, leaving 8 bases between the germline ends. This CDR3 spans 14 amino acids. Germline CDR1 is SGHVS and CDR2 is FQNEAQ. The CDR3 DNA sequence: TGTGCCAGCAGCTTTGGACACGCTAACTATGGCTACACCTTC. Its translation is CASSFGHANYGYTF.

This chain uses TRBV5-8 with TRBJ2-7; D gene unclear. CDR1 and CDR2 (germline): SGHTS, YDEGEE. Trimming left V 4 bases short and J 2 bases short, with 10 bases between. The CDR3 consists of 13 residues. As DNA, the CDR3 is TGTGCCAGCAGCCGCCTGAGAACCTACGAGCAGTACTTC. This gives the protein CASSRLRTYEQYF.

In this sample, this clone turned up once. The chain carries TRBV12-2 and TRBJ2-3. TRBV12-2 counts as a pseudogene. There are 15 residues in the CDR3. The CDR3 nucleotides read TGTGCAAGTCGCTTAGGGCGTTTCCCCACAGATACGCAGTATTTT. Translated: CASRLGRFPTDTQYF.

The chain carries TRBV7-2 and TRBJ2-5; TRBD2 matches 9 bases. Germline lookup yields CDR1 SGHTA and CDR2 FQGNSA. The CDR3 contains 18 residues. Germline trimming cut 2 bases from V and 7 bases from J; bases unmatched to any gene: 17. The CDR3 loop reads CASSLIWGAGGPPRTQYF. CDR3 DNA sequence: TGTGCCAGCAGCTTAATTTGGGGGGCGGGAGGGCCCCCACGGACCCAGTACTTC.

The rearrangement links TRBV29-1 to TRBJ2-5; D is perhaps TRBD1 or TRBD2 (6 bases each). Trimming removed 6 bases from V and 4 bases from J, with 12 bases in between. Germline V lookup: CDR1 SQVTM, CDR2 ANQGSEA. The CDR3 spans 12 residues. The CDR3 here is CSVKGGLETQYF. CDR3 DNA sequence: TGCAGCGTAAAGGGGGGTCTAGAGACCCAGTACTTC.

The V and J genes are TRBV30 and TRBJ2-1; TRBD2 matches 12 bases. V shed 3 bases, J shed 12 bases, and the junction held 12 bases outside the gene matches. This CDR3 has 15 residues. Germline V lookup: CDR1 GTSNPN, CDR2 SVGIG (reference sequence). CDR3 sequence: CAWRARTSGAPRQFF. CDR3 in DNA: TGTGCCTGGAGGGCTAGGACTAGCGGGGCCCCAAGGCAGTTCTTC. The entire variable domain, with the rest obtained from reference TRBV30 and TRBJ2-1, is as follows: SQTIHQWPATLVQPVGSPLSLECTVEGTSNPNLYWYRQAAGRGLQLLFYSVGIGQISSEVPQNLSASRPQDRQFILSSKKLLLSDSGFYLCAWRARTSGAPRQFFGPGTRLTVL.

The sample holds one count of this clone. The rearrangement links TRBV7-2 to TRBJ2-2; D gene unclear. The germline V gene has CDR1 SGHTA and CDR2 FQGNSA. The V end lost 2 bases, the J end lost 4 bases, and 14 bases lay between the germline ends. This CDR3 spans 16 amino acids. CDR3: CASSLIVSRGTGELFF. The CDR3 nucleotides are TGTGCCAGCAGCTTAATAGTTTCCCGCGGCACCGGGGAGCTGTTTTTT.

The chain has TRBV9 and TRBJ2-1; TRBD2 matches at 7 bases. The V gene's germline CDR1 is SGDLS and CDR2 YYNGEE. The ends lost 3 bases at V and 2 bases at J; junction bases unmatched: 8. The CDR3 length is 16 residues. The CDR3 here is CASSALWGRAYNEQFF. As DNA, the CDR3 is TGTGCCAGCAGCGCCCTTTGGGGGAGGGCCTACAATGAGCAGTTCTTC.